This T cell receptor beta chain was retrieved from a study of cytomegalovirus exposure and HLA in healthy donors. At the level of the study: Earlier results showed approximately 110 million unique TCR beta sequences derived from roughly 200 million T cells. Counted in an early data release were about 85 million unique TCRs from HLA-typed donors. Broader study findings: A highly shared variant cluster was judged a likely technical artifact. V- and J-gene trimming in TCR beta was tied to a missense DCLRE1C variant by an analysis performed later.

About this clone: What it binds is not known.

The germline V gene has CDR1 SEHNR and CDR2 FQNEAQ (reference sequence). CDR3 size: 14 residues. V lost 4 bases to trimming and J lost 7 bases, with 14 bases between them. PCR was performed using 60 Vbeta and 13 Jbeta primers. Profiling relied on immunoSEQ multiplex PCR, and the TCRdb table lists in-frame clones only, not all of them. Of about 190,000 clones detected, 79% appear once; the ten largest clones hold around 1.6%. This clonotype originated in a woman aged 18-29 years in good health and CMV-seronegative. J is TRBJ1-5 and V is TRBV7-9; possible D gene TRBD1, 6 bases. The specimen was PBMCs. The CDR3 region has the DNA TGTGCCAGCAGCTGGTCAGGGGTAGGACAGCCCCAGCATTTT. Encoded protein: CASSWSGVGQPQHF.